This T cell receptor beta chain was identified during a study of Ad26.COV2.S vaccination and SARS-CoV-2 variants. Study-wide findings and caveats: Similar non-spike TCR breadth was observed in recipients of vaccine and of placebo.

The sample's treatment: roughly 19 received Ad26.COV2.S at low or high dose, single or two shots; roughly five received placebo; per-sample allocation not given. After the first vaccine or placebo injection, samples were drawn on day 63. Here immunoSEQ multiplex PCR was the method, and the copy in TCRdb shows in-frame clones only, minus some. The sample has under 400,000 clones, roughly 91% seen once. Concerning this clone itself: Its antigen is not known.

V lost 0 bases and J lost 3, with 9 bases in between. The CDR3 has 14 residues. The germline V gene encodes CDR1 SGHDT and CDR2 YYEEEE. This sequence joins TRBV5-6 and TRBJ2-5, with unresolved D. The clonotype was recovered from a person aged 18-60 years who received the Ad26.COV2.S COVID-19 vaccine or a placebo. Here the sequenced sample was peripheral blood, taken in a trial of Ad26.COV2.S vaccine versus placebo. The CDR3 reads CASSLVAGKETQYF. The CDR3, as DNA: TGTGCCAGCAGCTTGGTGGCTGGAAAAGAGACCCAGTACTTC.